These T cell receptor beta chains were read from a single sample in a study of blood T cell repertoires in COVID-19. Sequencing was performed with immunoSEQ multiplex PCR; in TCRdb, only in-frame clones are kept and a portion is missing. The sample yields some 320,000 clones, 85% seen once. The sequencing sample was made of PBMCs or T cells enriched from blood (not recorded which). Receptors originate from a woman in her thirties who had been exposed to COVID-19. CDR3s include the opening cysteine and the closing phenylalanine or tryptophan. D genes are given only for firm matches. The size of a clone is reported for some rows only, either as once, few or many, or as a class for expanded clones.

size	J	D	V	CDR3	DNA
.	TRBJ1-5	.	TRBV2	CASSEDGRGQPQHF	TGTGCCAGCAGTGAAGATGGAAGGGGTCAGCCCCAGCATTTT
.	TRBJ2-2	TRBD1	TRBV28	CASSFGQAPNGELFF	TGTGCCAGCAGTTTCGGACAGGCCCCCAACGGGGAGCTGTTTTTT
.	TRBJ2-5	TRBD2	TRBV29-1	CSGRRLAGAETQYF	TGCAGCGGACGGAGACTAGCTGGGGCGGAGACCCAGTACTTC
.	TRBJ2-3	.	TRBV7-2	CASSRSETDTQYF	TGTGCCAGCAGCAGAAGCGAAACAGATACGCAGTATTTT
.	TRBJ1-4	.	TRBV25-1	CASSEYGEKLFF	TGTGCCAGCAGTGAATACGGTGAAAAACTGTTTTTT
.	TRBJ2-1	.	TRBV2	CASSEEGSSYNEQFF	TGTGCCAGCAGTGAGGAGGGCAGCTCCTACAATGAGCAGTTCTTC
.	TRBJ1-2	TRBD1	TRBV19	CASSEQGFSGYTF	TGTGCCAGTAGTGAACAGGGGTTTTCTGGCTACACCTTC
.	TRBJ2-7	TRBD2	TRBV11-2	CASSTAGTSVTEQYF	TGTGCCAGCAGCACCGCTGGGACTAGTGTTACCGAGCAGTACTTC
.	TRBJ2-1	.	TRBV19	CASINTGERPYNEQFF	TGTGCCAGTATCAATACGGGGGAGCGTCCTTACAATGAGCAGTTCTTC
.	TRBJ1-2	TRBD1	TRBV27	CASSLFGQAGHGYTF	TGTGCCAGCAGTTTATTCGGACAGGCCGGTCATGGCTACACCTTC
few	TRBJ1-3	.	TRBV19	CASSIQGSSGNTIYF	TGTGCCAGTAGTATCCAGGGGAGCTCTGGAAACACCATATATTTT
.	TRBJ1-5	TRBD1	TRBV28	CASSTSGTGIFQPQHF	TGTGCCAGCAGTACCTCCGGGACAGGGATCTTTCAGCCCCAGCATTTT